These 20 T cell receptor beta chains share one sample of origin, sequenced in a study of cytomegalovirus exposure and HLA in healthy donors. Amplification used 60 Vbeta primers and 13 Jbeta primers. Sequenced by immunoSEQ multiplex PCR; TCRdb stores in-frame clones only, minus some. This sample has around 150,000 clones, with around 74% found just once. Sequenced input: PBMCs. The receptors come from a female donor in good health and CMV-seronegative.

The chain combines TRBV10-3 with TRBJ2-5; 15 bases agree with TRBD2. Germline V gene lookup returns CDR1 ENHRY and CDR2 SYGVKD. This CDR3 spans 19 amino acids. V lost 3 bases to trimming and J lost 2 bases; unmatched junction nucleotides: 10. CDR3 bases: TGTGCCATCAGTGACCGGGGACTAGCGGGAGGCTTGTCGCAAGAGACCCAGTACTTC. This gives the protein CAISDRGLAGGLSQETQYF.

The gene calls are TRBV2 and TRBJ2-1; a weak D match, TRBD2 (5 bases). V was pared by 1 base and J by 0 bases, with 13 bases between. This CDR3 is 17 amino acids long. Germline CDR1 SNHLY, CDR2 FYNNEI. The CDR3 DNA reads as TGTGCCAGCAGTGAAGATTTACAGCGGAGCTCCTACAATGAGCAGTTCTTC. Amino acid sequence: CASSEDLQRSSYNEQFF.

The V call is TRBV5-1, the J call TRBJ2-4, with 12 positions matching TRBD2. The CDR3 has 19 residues. V lost 4 bases and J lost 2; bases outside the gene matches: 13. Per germline, CDR1 SGHRS and CDR2 YFSETQ. The CDR3 is CASSATSSGGAVTKNIQYF. CDR3 nucleotides: TGCGCCAGCAGCGCTACCTCTAGCGGGGGGGCCGTAACCAAAAACATTCAGTACTTC. Using reference TRBV5-1 and TRBJ2-4 for the parts outside the CDR3, the full variable domain is KAGVTQTPRYLIKTRGQQVTLSCSPISGHRSVSWYQQTPGQGLQFLFEYFSETQRNKGNFPGRFSGRQFSNSRSEMNVSTLELGDSALYLCASSATSSGGAVTKNIQYFGAGTRLSVL.

V and J are TRBV6-5 and TRBJ2-1; 15 nucleotides agree with TRBD2. The germline CDR1 and CDR2 sequences are MNHEY and SVGAGI. V dropped 3 bases and J dropped 6; count of bases not matched to a gene: 3. The CDR3 length is 16 residues. The DNA for the CDR3 is TGTGCCAGCAGTTATCGGACTAGCGGGGGGGGCAATGAGCAGTTCTTC. Amino acids: CASSYRTSGGGNEQFF.

J is TRBJ1-4 and V is TRBV2; 7 nucleotides align to TRBD1. The CDR3 has 13 residues. Trimming cost V 5 bases and J 14 bases; bases outside gene matches: 11. Germline V CDR1 and CDR2: SNHLY, FYNNEI. CDR3 bases: TGTGCCAGCAGTCTCCCGGGACAGAGTGTCCTGTTTTTT. The encoded protein is CASSLPGQSVLFF.

The chain employs TRBV5-1 and TRBJ1-2, with D perhaps matching TRBD1 (6 bases). The CDR3 contains 14 residues. Trimming pared 4 bases from V and 6 bases from J, leaving 16 bases between. Germline assignment: CDR1 SGHRS and CDR2 YFSETQ. As DNA, the CDR3 is TGCGCCAGCAGCCCGGGGGGGGCCGAGAATGGCTACACCTTC. It yields the protein CASSPGGAENGYTF.

Note on this clone: The junction shows a germline mismatch at one end, possibly a read error. This chain's CDR3 is CVSSAAVGAGGETQYF. The CDR3 DNA sequence: TGTGTCAGCAGCGCGGCCGTCGGCGCGGGAGGAGAGACCCAGTACTTC. The V and J genes are TRBV9 and TRBJ2-5; 8 positions agree with TRBD2. The CDR3 spans 16 residues. The germline V gene has CDR1 SGDLS and CDR2 YYNGEE.

The rearrangement links TRBV11-3 to TRBJ2-4; the D gene is possibly TRBD1 (5 bases). This CDR3 region has 13 residues. The germline CDR1 and CDR2 sequences are SGHNT and YENEEA. Between the trimmed V and J ends, which lost 0 bases and 13 bases, there was a span of 13 bases. The CDR3 DNA sequence: TGTGCCAGCAGCTTAGATCTGGGGCAGCCCCAGTACTTC. Encoded protein: CASSLDLGQPQYF.

V usage is TRBV5-1 and J usage is TRBJ2-3; D gene uncertain. The CDR3 is 19 amino acids. The germline V gene has CDR1 SGHRS and CDR2 YFSETQ. Trimming removed 4 bases at V and 0 bases at J, with 24 bases between. The CDR3 nucleotides are TGCGCCAGCAGCCGAAGAAGTCCTACCAGGCCTTCTAGCACAGATACGCAGTATTTT. Its translation is CASSRRSPTRPSSTDTQYF. The full variable domain, with the rest looked up from reference TRBV5-1 and TRBJ2-3, is KAGVTQTPRYLIKTRGQQVTLSCSPISGHRSVSWYQQTPGQGLQFLFEYFSETQRNKGNFPGRFSGRQFSNSRSEMNVSTLELGDSALYLCASSRRSPTRPSSTDTQYFGPGTRLTVL.

V and J are TRBV6-5 and TRBJ1-1; the match to TRBD1 covers 8 bases. V shed 2 bases, J shed 0 bases, and the junction held 2 bases outside the gene matches. The CDR3 sequence is 15 residues long. Looked up from germline, CDR1 is MNHEY and CDR2 is SVGAGI. This CDR3 is CASSYGGQVNTEAFF. CDR3 nucleotides: TGTGCCAGCAGTTACGGGGGACAGGTGAACACTGAAGCTTTCTTT.

V usage is TRBV10-3 and J usage is TRBJ1-3; D not certain. CDR1 ENHRY and CDR2 SYGVKD come from the germline V gene. The CDR3 has 17 residues. Trimming cost V 4 bases and J 0 bases, with 16 bases left between them. The CDR3 region is CAISVVGGSLSGNTIYF. CDR3 nucleotide sequence: TGTGCCATCAGTGTGGTCGGCGGGTCCCTCTCTGGAAACACCATATATTTT.

This clone appeared a single time. The rearrangement links TRBV5-1 to TRBJ2-3; 11 bases are a match to TRBD2. Germline CDR1 SGHRS, CDR2 YFSETQ. CDR3 size: 16 residues. V was clipped by 1 base and J by 6 bases; unmatched bases: 7. The CDR3 is CASSLSTSGDIDTQYF. DNA for the CDR3: TGCGCCAGCAGCTTGTCGACTAGCGGGGATATCGATACGCAGTATTTT.

This chain joins TRBV5-1 and TRBJ1-2; a weak D match, TRBD1 (6 bases). The V end lost 4 bases, the J end lost 4 bases, and 14 bases lay between the germline ends. CDR3 length: 14 residues. The germline CDR1 and CDR2 sequences are SGHRS and YFSETQ. CDR3 residues: CASSPGTQFYGYTF. DNA of the CDR3: TGCGCCAGCAGCCCGGGGACACAATTCTATGGCTACACCTTC.

This clone was counted a few times. This chain joins TRBV10-3 and TRBJ1-1; D gene ambiguous. The germline CDR1 and CDR2 sequences are ENHRY and SYGVKD. Trimming pared 10 bases from V and 5 bases from J, leaving 20 bases between. This CDR3 is built from 14 residues. The CDR3 reads CASQGLSGGTEAFF. The DNA of the CDR3 is TGTGCCAGCCAAGGACTCTCCGGAGGAACTGAAGCTTTCTTT.

The chain has TRBV6-5 and TRBJ2-1; 10 positions match TRBD2. Germline CDR1 and CDR2: MNHEY and SVGAGI. V lost 11 bases to trimming and J lost 4 bases; unmatched junction nucleotides: 8. CDR3 length equals 14 residues. CDR3 loop: CAGGLANFYNEQFF. DNA for the CDR3: TGTGCCGGGGGACTAGCGAATTTTTACAATGAGCAGTTCTTC.

The chain joins TRBV11-2 to TRBJ1-3; 8 positions agree with TRBD1. The CDR3 runs 14 residues. Germline V gene data show CDR1 as SGHAT and CDR2 as FQNNGV. V shed 3 bases and J 4 bases; nucleotides not matched to a gene: 2. The CDR3 protein is CASSLTGDGNTIYF. As DNA, the CDR3 is TGTGCCAGCAGCTTGACAGGGGACGGAAACACCATATATTTT.

V usage is TRBV7-9 and J usage is TRBJ1-2; D is ambiguous. This CDR3 comprises 14 residues. Trimming cost V 3 bases and J 8 bases, with 16 bases left between them. CDR1 is SEHNR and CDR2 is FQNEAQ in the germline V gene (reference sequence). The CDR3 bases are TGTGCCAGCAGCTTGGTTCCGGGTGCCCAGGGCTACACCTTC. Translating gives CASSLVPGAQGYTF.

The chain has TRBV19 and TRBJ2-7, with D possibly matching TRBD1 (6 bases). The CDR3 is 15 amino acids. The germline CDR1 and CDR2 sequences are LNHDA and SQIVND (reference sequence). The V and J ends lost 5 bases and 5 bases respectively, with 19 bases between them. Here the CDR3 reads CASSAFRAGDDEQYF. The CDR3 DNA is TGTGCCAGTAGTGCTTTTAGGGCAGGGGACGACGAGCAGTACTTC.

The genes are TRBV5-4 and TRBJ2-4, with a tentative D call TRBD1 (5 bases). V dropped 3 bases and J dropped 3 bases, with 10 bases sitting between them. The CDR3 spans 14 residues. Germline lookup yields CDR1 SGHNT and CDR2 YYREEE (reference sequence). CDR3 amino acids: CASSSLDSKNIQYF. CDR3 in DNA: TGTGCCAGCAGCTCACTTGACAGCAAAAACATTCAGTACTTC.

There are a few counts of this clone. The chain carries TRBV7-9 and TRBJ2-5; maybe TRBD2 (5 bases). V was clipped by 3 bases and J by 0 bases, with 17 bases between them. The CDR3 loop spans 17 amino acids. In germline, CDR1 is SEHNR, CDR2 FQNEAQ (reference sequence). This CDR3 is CASSFTRASSYQETQYF. The DNA for the CDR3 is TGTGCCAGCAGCTTTACGAGGGCGTCCTCCTACCAAGAGACCCAGTACTTC.